This T cell receptor (beta chain) was retrieved from a study of blood T cell repertoires in COVID-19. This CDR3 has 16 residues. Between the trimmed V and J ends, which lost 6 bases and 9 bases, there was a span of 21 bases. The protocol was immunoSEQ multiplex PCR, while the TCRdb copy is restricted to in-frame clones and leaves out a portion. The table lists fewer than 600,000 clones, 75% to 90% of them singletons. The sample consisted of peripheral blood. This clonotype was sampled from a man younger than 35 with COVID-19, enrolled during active disease. The chain links TRBV23-1 to TRBJ1-6; the D gene is possibly TRBD1 (5 bases). TRBV23-1 is an ORF, and what it does is uncertain. CDR3 loop: CASRWSGGVMSSPLHF. DNA for the CDR3: TGCGCCAGCAGATGGTCCGGGGGGGTAATGAGTTCACCCCTCCACTTT.